This TCR beta chain was documented in a study of blood T cell repertoires in COVID-19. About the study: PBMCs, B-cell-depleted T cells, or T cells provided the cDNA or gDNA that made up the material.

V lost 7 bases to trimming and J lost 7 bases, with 16 bases between them. The CDR3 totals 12 residues. Per germline, CDR1 SQVTM and CDR2 ANQGSEA. The table came from immunoSEQ multiplex PCR; TCRdb's copy has only in-frame clones and leaves some out. The sample lists about 340,000 clones; 80% to 90% were seen once. This TCR was recovered from a woman between 45 and 65 years old with COVID-19, enrolled during active disease. Sequencing used peripheral blood. The rearrangement uses TRBV29-1 and TRBJ2-5; D ambiguous. As DNA, the CDR3 is TGCAGCGATATACAGTCTACTGGGACCCAGTACTTC. Translating gives CSDIQSTGTQYF.